The 29 T cell receptor beta chains below were found in one sample sequenced in a study of response to subunit inactivated influenza vaccine. A single record per CDR3 protein comes from TCRdb applying MiXCR to the RT-PCR reads. Of under 950,000 distinct CDR3 sequences listed, approximately 21% are singletons. Sample: PBMCs from blood, taken more than 4 days after vaccination. The receptors shown here come from a man between 45 and 60 years old who received an inactivated influenza vaccine.

This clonotype was seen more than once but under ten times. The chain joins TRBV15 to TRBJ2-3; D might be TRBD1 (6 bases). CDR3 length: 13 residues. Trimming pared 2 bases from V and 5 bases from J, leaving 8 bases between. Germline V lookup: CDR1 LNHNV, CDR2 YYDKDF (reference sequence). This chain's CDR3 is CATSRRTVDTQYF. CDR3 DNA sequence: TGTGCCACCAGCAGAAGGACAGTAGATACGCAGTATTTT.

V and J are TRBV28 and TRBJ2-5, with 8 bases that match TRBD1. The J segment lost 5 bases and the V segment lost 4 bases, leaving 12 bases of the junction unmatched. The V gene's germline CDR1 is MDHEN and CDR2 SYDVKM. The CDR3 spans 16 residues. CDR3 DNA: TGTGCCAGCAGTTCCTCCTACAGGGGGATGGTCGAGACCCAGTACTTC. Its translation: CASSSSYRGMVETQYF.

This clonotype was detected ten times or more. This chain links TRBV11-2 with TRBJ2-5, with D perhaps matching TRBD1 or TRBD2 (6 bases each). From germline, CDR1 is SGHAT and CDR2 FQNNGV. V lost 1 base, J lost 2 bases, and 14 bases lay in between. This CDR3 contains 16 residues. The CDR3 sequence is CASSLGRRGAQETQYF. The CDR3, as DNA: TGTGCCAGCAGCTTAGGGCGGAGGGGGGCTCAAGAGACCCAGTACTTC.

The CDR3 sequence is CASSQPAGGLRNIQYF. The CDR3 coding sequence is TGCGCCAGCAGCCAGCCAGCGGGGGGGCTGAGAAACATTCAGTACTTC. The J gene is TRBJ2-4, the V gene TRBV4-1; the match to TRBD2 covers 10 bases. The CDR3 has 16 amino acids. CDR1 MGHRA and CDR2 YSYEKL come from the germline V gene. The J segment lost 6 bases and the V segment lost 3 bases, leaving 8 bases of the junction unmatched.

A few counts support this clonotype. J is TRBJ2-2 and V is TRBV4-2; D is unresolved. The CDR3 contains 14 residues. CDR1 and CDR2 (germline): LGHNA, YNFKEQ. Trimming shortened V by 2 bases and J by 7 bases, and 11 bases separated the two germline ends. CDR3 in DNA: TGTGCCAGCAGCCAAAATCTCGAGAACGGGGAGCTGTTTTTT. Protein: CASSQNLENGELFF.

The J gene is TRBJ2-7, the V gene TRBV10-3; D possibly corresponds to TRBD1 (5 bases). The germline V and J ends were trimmed by 5 bases and 2 bases, with 28 bases remaining between them. From germline, CDR1 is ENHRY and CDR2 SYGVKD. The CDR3 covers 19 residues. The CDR3 DNA sequence: TGTGCCATCAGTCAGGGAATCCATAGGGGCCGGAAATTGGCCTACGAGCAGTACTTC. It is translated as CAISQGIHRGRKLAYEQYF.

For this clonotype: Germline is not matched at one junction end, which may reflect a read error. This rearrangement joins TRBV10-3 to TRBJ2-5; D might be TRBD2 (5 bases). The CDR3 length is 14 residues. The V gene's germline CDR1 is ENHRY and CDR2 SYGVKD. The CDR3 protein is CAISESRVQETQYF. The CDR3 DNA sequence: TGTGCTATCAGTGAGTCGAGGGTCCAAGAGACCCAGTACTTC.

This clonotype was seen many times. The gene calls are TRBV20-1 and TRBJ1-2; D is possibly TRBD1 (6 bases). From germline, CDR1 is DFQATT and CDR2 SNEGSKA (reference sequence). The CDR3 covers 14 residues. Between the trimmed V and J ends, which lost 1 base and 5 bases, there was a span of 14 bases. Here the CDR3 DNA reads TGCAGTGCTAGAGGGGGGCAGGGCACTTATGGCTACACCTTC. This gives the protein CSARGGQGTYGYTF.

This clonotype has more than one count but fewer than ten. The chain employs TRBV20-1 and TRBJ2-1; 14 nucleotides agree with TRBD2. Looked up from germline, CDR1 is DFQATT and CDR2 is SNEGSKA (reference sequence). This CDR3 contains 17 residues. V shed 3 bases, J shed 9 bases, and the junction held 13 bases outside the gene matches. The DNA of the CDR3 is TGCAGTGCTAGGGGTCGGGGACTAGCGGGAGTTTCGATTGAGCAGTTCTTC. Encoded protein: CSARGRGLAGVSIEQFF.

The chain joins TRBV5-1 to TRBJ2-5, with a possible D match to TRBD2 (5 bases). This CDR3 is built from 13 residues. Germline loops: CDR1 SGHRS, CDR2 YFSETQ. V dropped 6 bases and J dropped 3 bases, with 12 bases sitting between them. The CDR3 sequence is CASNFGREETQYF. CDR3 bases: TGCGCCAGCAACTTCGGGCGGGAAGAGACCCAGTACTTC. The full variable domain, its missing parts supplied by reference TRBV5-1 and TRBJ2-5, is KAGVTQTPRYLIKTRGQQVTLSCSPISGHRSVSWYQQTPGQGLQFLFEYFSETQRNKGNFPGRFSGRQFSNSRSEMNVSTLELGDSALYLCASNFGREETQYFGPGTRLLVL.

V and J are TRBV24-1 and TRBJ2-7; TRBD1 agrees at 7 bases. Per germline, CDR1 KGHDR and CDR2 SFDVKD. CDR3 size: 15 residues. Losses at the gene ends were 3 bases for V and 0 bases for J; bases not matched to a gene: 4. The CDR3 is CATSDPGQSSYEQYF. The CDR3 bases are TGTGCCACCAGTGATCCGGGACAGAGCTCCTACGAGCAGTACTTC.

This clonotype was detected a few times. The chain is built from TRBV3-1 and TRBJ2-5; 11 bases align to TRBD2. Unmatched junction bases numbered 3, after V lost 0 bases and J lost 3 bases. Germline V CDR1 and CDR2: LGHDT, YNNKEL (reference sequence). CDR3 size: 16 residues. In DNA, the CDR3 is TGTGCCAGCAGCCAAGAAAGACTAGCGGGAAAAGAGACCCAGTACTTC. It codes for CASSQERLAGKETQYF.

This clonotype was recorded at least ten times. The gene calls are TRBV6-5 and TRBJ2-2; 8 nucleotides match TRBD1. The CDR3 covers 18 residues. The germline V gene encodes CDR1 MNHEY and CDR2 SVGAGI. The V segment lost 0 bases and the J segment 8 bases; nucleotides outside the gene matches: 14. For the CDR3, the DNA is TGTGCCAGCAGTTACTCATCGTGGCGTCAGGGGGCGTCGGGGGAGCTGTTTTTT. This encodes CASSYSSWRQGASGELFF.

The CDR3 DNA is TGCGCCAGCAAGGGCAGCCGGATCGGGCAGGGCGGCTACACCTTC. It translates to CASKGSRIGQGGYTF. The V call is TRBV10-1, the J call TRBJ1-2, with D possibly being TRBD1 (5 bases). This CDR3 is built from 15 residues. The ends were cut back, 7 bases at V and 8 bases at J, with 23 bases in the middle. Germline V gene lookup returns CDR1 WNHNN and CDR2 SYGVQD (reference sequence).

This clonotype was counted between two and nine times. The chain has TRBV11-2 and TRBJ2-5, with 8 nucleotides matching TRBD2. CDR1 is SGHAT, CDR2 FQNNGV, per germline. This CDR3 region has 16 residues. V gave up 3 bases and J gave up 2 bases; unmatched junction bases: 8. The CDR3 DNA follows: TGTGCCAGCAGCTTGGGGGTCCGGGGGGGGCAAGAGACCCAGTACTTC. Residues: CASSLGVRGGQETQYF.

There are many counts of this clonotype. CDR3 region: CASSLAPSQDNSPLHF. The CDR3 nucleotides read TGCGCCAGCAGCTTGGCTCCCAGCCAAGATAATTCACCCCTCCACTTT. V usage is TRBV5-1 and J usage is TRBJ1-6; D unclear. Per the germline V gene, CDR1 is SGHRS and CDR2 is YFSETQ. Trimming took 0 bases from V and 5 from J, leaving 12 bases between them. The CDR3 sequence is 16 residues long. Combining the CDR3 with reference TRBV5-1 and TRBJ1-6 gives the whole variable domain KAGVTQTPRYLIKTRGQQVTLSCSPISGHRSVSWYQQTPGQGLQFLFEYFSETQRNKGNFPGRFSGRQFSNSRSEMNVSTLELGDSALYLCASSLAPSQDNSPLHFGNGTRLTVT.

This clonotype was counted ten times or more. The chain couples TRBV5-5 to TRBJ2-3; D unresolved. The germline CDR1 and CDR2 sequences are SGHKS and YYEKEE (reference sequence). The CDR3 is made up of 14 amino acids. Trimming took 0 bases from V and 1 from J, leaving 6 bases between them. The DNA of the CDR3 is TGTGCCAGCAGCTTGGGGCTACGCACAGATACGCAGTATTTT. This codes for CASSLGLRTDTQYF.

This clonotype was observed a few times. The chain has TRBV4-3 and TRBJ1-1; the D gene is possibly TRBD1 (5 bases). Trimming cost V 0 bases and J 2 bases, with 10 bases left between them. Germline lookup yields CDR1 LGHNA and CDR2 YSLEER. The CDR3 length is 15 residues. CDR3 in amino acids: CASSQDREVNTEAFF. CDR3 DNA: TGCGCCAGCAGCCAAGACAGGGAGGTTAACACTGAAGCTTTCTTT.

The rearrangement joins TRBV9 to TRBJ2-1; unclear D gene. The V end lost 0 bases, the J end lost 4 bases, and 11 bases lay between the germline ends. In germline, CDR1 is SGDLS, CDR2 YYNGEE. The CDR3 spans 15 residues. CDR3 DNA: TGTGCCAGCAGCGTAGTGATAGCAGAGTACAATGAGCAGTTCTTC. The encoded protein is CASSVVIAEYNEQFF.

This clonotype turned up a few times. This chain connects TRBV7-2 to TRBJ2-1; 14 bases are shared with TRBD2. Trimming removed 1 base from V and 10 bases from J; junction bases left unmatched: 6. CDR1 is SGHTA and CDR2 is FQGNSA in the germline V gene. The CDR3 is made up of 16 amino acids. The DNA for the CDR3 is TGTGCCAGCAGCTTAGTGGGACTAGCGGGAGCTGAGGAGCAGTTCTTC. Residues: CASSLVGLAGAEEQFF.

This clonotype was seen at least ten times. This sequence joins TRBV6-2 or TRBV6-3 and TRBJ2-1; D call uncertain. The V and J ends lost 8 bases and 0 bases respectively, with 17 bases between them. CDR3 size: 16 residues. Germline V gene lookup returns CDR1 MNHEY and CDR2 SVGEGT. This CDR3 reads CASSESAARSYNEQFF. The CDR3 DNA is TGTGCCAGCTCCGAGTCCGCAGCACGCTCCTACAATGAGCAGTTCTTC.

This rearrangement joins TRBV5-1 to TRBJ2-3; D may be TRBD2 (5 bases). The CDR3 is made up of 13 amino acids. Trimming removed 2 bases from V and 4 bases from J, with 8 bases in between. Germline values: CDR1 SGHRS, CDR2 YFSETQ. Here the CDR3 DNA reads TGCGCCAGCAGCTTCGCTAGCTCAGATACGCAGTATTTT. This translates into CASSFASSDTQYF.

This clonotype was recorded at least ten times. The gene calls are TRBV12-3 or TRBV12-4 and TRBJ2-7; TRBD2 matches at 7 bases. The CDR3 sequence is 15 residues long. Unmatched junction bases numbered 10, after V lost 6 bases and J lost 2 bases. In nucleotides, the CDR3 is TGTGCCAGCAGCCCGGCGGGAGCGGGTACCTACGAGCAGTACTTC. Translating it yields CASSPAGAGTYEQYF.

This clonotype was detected a few times. This sequence joins TRBV7-2 and TRBJ2-5; a weak D match, TRBD1 (6 bases). The CDR3 covers 16 residues. CDR1 is SGHTA and CDR2 is FQGNSA in the germline V gene. Trimming cost V 0 bases and J 0 bases, with 11 bases left between them. The CDR3 sequence: CASSLAPQGYQETQYF. The CDR3 DNA is TGTGCCAGCAGCTTAGCTCCACAGGGTTACCAAGAGACCCAGTACTTC.

The chain joins TRBV11-3 to TRBJ2-3; D call uncertain. This CDR3 is built from 14 residues. The ends were cut back, 0 bases at V and 7 bases at J, with 11 bases in the middle. Germline assignment: CDR1 SGHNT and CDR2 YENEEA. CDR3 residues: CASSLERAGHTQYF. As DNA, the CDR3 is TGTGCCAGCAGCTTAGAAAGGGCCGGGCATACGCAGTATTTT.

The V gene is TRBV5-5, the J gene TRBJ1-1, with 9 bases that match TRBD1. The CDR3 is 15 amino acids. J gave up 4 bases and V 4 bases, and 8 bases lay outside the gene matches. CDR1 is SGHKS, CDR2 YYEKEE, per germline (reference sequence). This chain's CDR3 is CASSPTGGRGTEAFF. CDR3 DNA: TGTGCCAGCAGCCCTACAGGGGGCCGGGGCACTGAAGCTTTCTTT.

The V gene is TRBV11-2, the J gene TRBJ2-5, with 13 bases matching TRBD2. The J segment lost 4 bases and the V segment lost 0 bases, leaving 5 bases of the junction unmatched. The V gene's germline CDR1 is SGHAT and CDR2 FQNNGV. This CDR3 has 17 residues. The CDR3 sequence: CASSLELAGGPPETQYF. CDR3 bases: TGTGCCAGCAGCTTAGAACTAGCGGGAGGGCCTCCAGAGACCCAGTACTTC.

The table lists this clonotype with a few counts. The chain couples TRBV30 to TRBJ2-7; tentatively, D is TRBD1 (5 bases). V lost 3 bases and J 2 bases, leaving 11 bases between the germline ends. Germline CDR1 GTSNPN, CDR2 SVGIG (reference sequence). The length of the CDR3 is 13 residues. CDR3 residues: CAWSPDSTYEQYF. Written as DNA, the CDR3 is TGTGCCTGGAGCCCCGACAGTACCTACGAGCAGTACTTC.

The chain's CDR3 is CASSQEGGDNEQFF. The CDR3 region has the DNA TGCGCCAGCAGCCAAGAAGGAGGGGACAATGAGCAGTTCTTC. The rearrangement links TRBV4-3 to TRBJ2-1, with D possibly being TRBD2 (6 bases). V lost 0 bases and J lost 5, with 8 bases in between. Germline values: CDR1 LGHNA, CDR2 YSLEER. The CDR3 spans 14 residues.